Following are 5 T cell receptor beta chains from one sample sequenced in a study of blood T cell repertoires in COVID-19. Clones were sequenced by immunoSEQ multiplex PCR, and TCRdb holds only the in-frame ones, with some missing. The table shows fewer than 100,000 clones, with more than 65% occurring only once. The specimen was peripheral blood. Receptor source: a man aged 45 to 65 with acute or convalescent COVID-19.

The rearrangement uses TRBV6-2 or TRBV6-3 and TRBJ1-2; TRBD1 matches 7 bases. V was pared by 6 bases and J by 6 bases, with 7 bases of the junction left unmatched. Germline-derived CDR1 and CDR2 are MNHEY and SVGEGT. The CDR3 consists of 13 residues. CDR3 sequence: CASSGQEWNGYTF. DNA for the CDR3: TGTGCCAGCAGCGGACAGGAGTGGAATGGCTACACCTTC.

J is TRBJ1-2 and V is TRBV3-1 (or the pseudogene TRBV3-2); TRBD1 matches at 7 bases. Germline loops: CDR1 LGHDT, CDR2 YNNKEL (reference sequence). J gave up 2 bases and V 0 bases, and 9 bases lay outside the gene matches. The CDR3 is 17 amino acids. Here the CDR3 reads CASSQDQGQIPNYGYTF. The CDR3 region has the DNA TGTGCCAGCAGCCAAGATCAGGGACAGATTCCGAACTATGGCTACACCTTC.

This chain's CDR3 is CASSMGAELYGYTF. DNA of the CDR3: TGTGCCAGTAGTATGGGGGCGGAACTCTATGGCTACACCTTC. The V call is TRBV19, the J call TRBJ1-2, with D perhaps matching TRBD1 (6 bases). Per the germline V gene, CDR1 is LNHDA and CDR2 is SQIVND (reference sequence). The V gene lost 3 bases and the J gene lost 4 bases, with 12 bases spanning the gap. The CDR3 extends over 14 amino acids.

V and J are TRBV19 and TRBJ1-6; weak D call: TRBD1 (5 bases). Germline CDR1 LNHDA, CDR2 SQIVND (reference sequence). V was cut by 1 base and J by 5 bases, with 9 bases left in between. The CDR3 consists of 15 residues. CDR3 sequence: CASSIGDRDNSPLHF. The CDR3 DNA reads TGTGCCAGTAGTATAGGAGACAGAGATAATTCACCCCTCCACTTT.

The chain links TRBV7-8 to TRBJ1-2; perhaps TRBD1 as D (6 bases). Germline V gives CDR1 SGHVS, CDR2 FQNEAQ. V dropped 5 bases and J dropped 8 bases, with 18 bases sitting between them. CDR3 length: 14 amino acids. The DNA of the CDR3 is TGTGCCAGCAGCCCGAGGGGGACACCTGCCGGCTACACCTTC. It translates to CASSPRGTPAGYTF.